These 11 T cell receptor beta chains share one sample of origin, sequenced in a study of blood T cell repertoires in COVID-19. Some clones are missing from TCRdb's copy, which holds only in-frame ones; the method was immunoSEQ multiplex PCR. The sample shows just over 250,000 clones, about 89% of them seen only once. The sample was peripheral blood. These receptors originate from a man aged 35 to 55 who had recovered from COVID-19.

This clone was recorded once. The rearrangement joins TRBV5-5 to TRBJ2-5, with TRBD1 matching 7 bases. This CDR3 has 13 residues. Trimming took 3 bases from V and 2 from J; bases not matched to a gene: 1. CDR1 and CDR2 (germline): SGHKS, YYEKEE (reference sequence). The CDR3 reads CASSWTGQETQYF. CDR3 DNA: TGTGCCAGCAGCTGGACAGGACAAGAGACCCAGTACTTC.

This clone was found once. The V gene is TRBV7-9, the J gene TRBJ2-5, with TRBD1 as a possible D gene (5 bases). CDR1 is SEHNR, CDR2 FQNEAQ, per germline (reference sequence). This CDR3 contains 15 residues. Trimming left V 4 bases short and J 6 bases short, with 18 bases between. In nucleotides, the CDR3 is TGTGCCAGCAGCTCCTTCAGGGCAGGGATGCAGACCCAGTACTTC. Its protein is CASSSFRAGMQTQYF.

The count of this clone is one. V and J are TRBV9 and TRBJ2-2, with 11 bases fitting TRBD1. The junction had 8 bases not matched to a gene; V was cut back by 3 bases and J by 4 bases. CDR1 is SGDLS and CDR2 is YYNGEE in the germline V gene. This CDR3 spans 17 amino acids. The CDR3 region is CASSAIRGQGGTGELFF. The CDR3 DNA reads as TGTGCCAGCAGCGCAATAAGGGGACAGGGGGGCACCGGGGAGCTGTTTTTT.

The chain joins TRBV5-1 to TRBJ2-6, with unresolved D. The CDR3 totals 15 residues. The ends were cut back, 1 base at V and 3 bases at J, with 8 bases in the middle. In germline, CDR1 is SGHRS, CDR2 YFSETQ. The CDR3 loop reads CASSLRVGGANVLTF. CDR3 nucleotides: TGCGCCAGCAGCTTGCGGGTCGGTGGGGCCAACGTCCTGACTTTC.

CDR3: CASSLGQGAAGELFF. CDR3 DNA: TGTGCCAGCAGCTTAGGACAGGGGGCGGCCGGGGAGCTGTTTTTT. The J gene is TRBJ2-2, the V gene TRBV5-4; 11 bases are shared with TRBD1. The CDR3 runs to 15 residues. Germline values: CDR1 SGHNT, CDR2 YYREEE (reference sequence). Losses at the gene ends were 2 bases for V and 6 bases for J; bases not matched to a gene: 3.

The V gene is TRBV18, the J gene TRBJ2-7; 11 bases map to TRBD2. The V segment lost 3 bases and the J segment 2 bases; nucleotides outside the gene matches: 6. CDR1 is KGHSH, CDR2 LQKENI, per germline. This CDR3 is 16 amino acids long. CDR3 DNA sequence: TGTGCCAGCTCACCGGCGACTAGCGGGACCGCCTACGAGCAGTACTTC. This sequence encodes CASSPATSGTAYEQYF.

The chain employs TRBV2 and TRBJ2-2, with D maybe TRBD1 (5 bases). Trimming shortened V by 6 bases and J by 2 bases, and 10 bases separated the two germline ends. This CDR3 region has 14 residues. Germline V gene sequence: CDR1 SNHLY, CDR2 FYNNEI. CDR3 residues: CASRWTTNTGELFF. The CDR3 region has the DNA TGTGCCAGCAGATGGACAACAAACACCGGGGAGCTGTTTTTT.

A single count supports this clone. The CDR3 loop is CASSNDRVYGYTF. CDR3 bases: TGTGCCAGCAGTAACGACAGGGTCTATGGCTACACCTTC. The chain employs TRBV27 and TRBJ1-2; 7 bases agree with TRBD1. V lost 5 bases to trimming and J lost 4 bases; unmatched junction nucleotides: 4. In germline, CDR1 is MNHEY, CDR2 SMNVEV (reference sequence). The CDR3 has 13 residues.

The rearrangement links TRBV7-2 to TRBJ2-3; 11 bases are shared with TRBD2. This CDR3 is built from 14 residues. V was pared by 2 bases and J by 13 bases, with 8 bases of the junction left unmatched. The germline gives CDR1 SGHTA, CDR2 FQGNSA. This CDR3 reads CASSLYRLAGSEYF. The CDR3 DNA sequence: TGTGCCAGCAGCTTATATCGACTAGCGGGATCGGAGTATTTT.

This sequence joins TRBV7-2 and TRBJ2-2; 7 nucleotides line up with TRBD2. V shed 5 bases and J 2 bases; nucleotides not matched to a gene: 8. Germline loops: CDR1 SGHTA, CDR2 FQGNSA. The CDR3 totals 16 residues. The CDR3 spells CASSPSSGFNTGELFF. The DNA of the CDR3 is TGTGCCAGCAGCCCCTCTAGCGGTTTTAACACCGGGGAGCTGTTTTTT.

Points on this clone: The same CDR3 arises from other DNA sequences in this sample as well. V and J are TRBV7-2 and TRBJ2-7; D unresolved. Per the germline V gene, CDR1 is SGHTA and CDR2 is FQGNSA. This CDR3 has 13 amino acids. V gave up 1 base and J gave up 3 bases, with 7 bases separating them. CDR3: CASSLGTGYEQYF. The CDR3 nucleotides are TGTGCCAGCAGCTTAGGTACCGGCTACGAGCAGTACTTC.